This T cell receptor beta chain appears in the sequencing data of a study of T cell responses to AZD1222 COVID-19 vaccine. Study at large: Second-dose groups at about 4 or about 12 weeks were pooled. Findings of the study overall: Females made up more of the donors, who were largely white British, and clonal diversity may have come out too low. Baseline seropositivity characterized only six AZD1222 recipients. After the peak T cell response, and only then, were repertoires sampled.

Using immunoSEQ multiplex PCR, the repertoire was profiled, and TCRdb retains in-frame clones only, with some absent. The table lists about 130,000 clones, around 94% of them singletons. V was clipped by 0 bases and J by 4 bases, with 9 bases between them. This CDR3 has 15 amino acids. Germline V lookup: CDR1 MNHEY, CDR2 SMNVEV (reference sequence). A note on this clone: The antigen remains unidentified.

This receptor was obtained from an adult in good health. Sample: peripheral blood, taken on day 0 of AZD1222 vaccination. The chain joins TRBV27 to TRBJ2-2, with D tentatively TRBD1 or TRBD2 (5 bases each). The CDR3 DNA reads TGTGCCAGCAGTTTATCCGGGGCCGGCACCGGGGAGCTGTTTTTT. Amino acid sequence: CASSLSGAGTGELFF.